This T cell receptor (beta chain) was sequenced during a study of Ad26.COV2.S vaccination and SARS-CoV-2 variants. Findings of the study overall: Across vaccine and placebo recipients, the breadth of non-spike TCRs was similar.

As to treatment: around 19 received Ad26.COV2.S at low or high dose, single or two shots; about 5 received placebo; per-sample allocation not given. Vaccine and placebo recipients were sampled on day 63 after the first injection. Concerning this clone: No antigen is known for it.

V was cut by 2 bases and J by 0 bases, with 12 bases left in between. Germline V gene lookup returns CDR1 SGHRS and CDR2 YFSETQ. This CDR3 region has 16 residues. Measured with immunoSEQ multiplex PCR; TCRdb has only the in-frame clones, and not every one. The sample yields some 450,000 clones, around 90% seen once. This sequence was found in a person between 18 and 65 years old who received the Ad26.COV2.S COVID-19 vaccine or a placebo. The starting material was peripheral blood, obtained in a trial of Ad26.COV2.S vaccine versus placebo. J is TRBJ1-3 and V is TRBV5-1, with D possibly TRBD1 on 5 matching bases. CDR3 DNA sequence: TGCGCCAGCAGCTTCATAGGACAAAGCTCTGGAAACACCATATATTTT. It encodes CASSFIGQSSGNTIYF.